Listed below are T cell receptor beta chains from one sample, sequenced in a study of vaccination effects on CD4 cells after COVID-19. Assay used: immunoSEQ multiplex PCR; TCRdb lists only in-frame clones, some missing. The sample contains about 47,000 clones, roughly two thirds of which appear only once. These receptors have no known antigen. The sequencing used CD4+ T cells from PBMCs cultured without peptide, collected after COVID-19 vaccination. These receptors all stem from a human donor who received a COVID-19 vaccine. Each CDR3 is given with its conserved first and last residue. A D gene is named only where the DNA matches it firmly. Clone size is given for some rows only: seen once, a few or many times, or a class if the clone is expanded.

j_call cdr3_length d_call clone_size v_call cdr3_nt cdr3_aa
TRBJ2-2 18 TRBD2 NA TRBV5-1 TGCGCCAGCAGCTTGGCCTACTTAGCGGGAGGGTACACCGGGGAGCTGTTTTTT CASSLAYLAGGYTGELFF
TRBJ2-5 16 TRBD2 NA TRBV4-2 TGTGCCAGCAGCCAAGATGGCGCTAGCGGGAGAGAGACCCAGTACTTC CASSQDGASGRETQYF
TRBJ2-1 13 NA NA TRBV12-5 TGTGCTAGTGGCGTGGGACTTCTGAATGAGCAGTTCTTC CASGVGLLNEQFF
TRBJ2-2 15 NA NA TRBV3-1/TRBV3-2 TGTGCCAGCAGCCACCTGAGGGGGGGCTTGGGGGAGCTGTTTTTT CASSHLRGGLGELFF
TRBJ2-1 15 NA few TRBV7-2 TGTGCCAGCAGCTTAGTAACGGGCAGGGGGGGTGAGCAGTTCTTC CASSLVTGRGGEQFF
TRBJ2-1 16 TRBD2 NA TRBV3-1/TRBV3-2 TGTGCCAGCAGCCAATGGACTAGCGGGAATCACAATGAGCAGTTCTTC CASSQWTSGNHNEQFF
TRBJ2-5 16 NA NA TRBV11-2 TGTGCCAGCAGCTCATGGGGTTCCCTAGCGCGGGAGACCCAGTACTTC CASSSWGSLARETQYF
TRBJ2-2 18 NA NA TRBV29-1 TGCAGCGTTGGCAATGTAGGGCAGGGGATAAGTATCACCGGGGAGCTGTTTTTT CSVGNVGQGISITGELFF
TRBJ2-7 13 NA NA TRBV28 TGTGCCAGCAGTTTATTCACTAGCAAAGGCATGTACTTC CASSLFTSKGMYF
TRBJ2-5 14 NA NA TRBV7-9 TGTGCCAGCACGTATCACGGGGGAGGAGAGACCCAGTACTTC CASTYHGGGETQYF
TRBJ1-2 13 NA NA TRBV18 TGTGCCAGCTCAGAAGACGTGGACTATGGCTACACCTTC CASSEDVDYGYTF
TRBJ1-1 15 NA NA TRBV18 TGTGCCAGCTCCTCACCGAATGGGGATAACACTGAAGCTTTCTTT CASSSPNGDNTEAFF
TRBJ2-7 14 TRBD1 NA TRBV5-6 TGTGCCAGCAGGTTCGGGACAGGGTCCTACGAGCAGTACTTC CASRFGTGSYEQYF
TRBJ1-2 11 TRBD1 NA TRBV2 TGTGCCGGGGACAGGGATCGTGGCTACACCTTC CAGDRDRGYTF
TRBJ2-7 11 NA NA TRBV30 TGTGCCTGGAGTGTAGCCTACGAGCAGTACTTC CAWSVAYEQYF
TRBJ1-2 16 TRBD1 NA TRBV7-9 TGTGCCAGCAGCTTAGCGGGCTTAGGGGGCTATGGCGGCTACACCTTC CASSLAGLGGYGGYTF
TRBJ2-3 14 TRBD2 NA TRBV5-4 TGTGCCAGCAGCCGAGCGGGAGTATCAGATACGCAGTATTTT CASSRAGVSDTQYF
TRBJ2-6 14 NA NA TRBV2 TGTGCCAGCAGCGTAATCTCTGGGGCCAACGTCCTGACTTTC CASSVISGANVLTF
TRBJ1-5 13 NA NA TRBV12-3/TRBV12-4 TGTGCCAGCAGCCCCCAGTCGGATCAGCCCCAGCATTTT CASSPQSDQPQHF
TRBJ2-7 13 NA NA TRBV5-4 TGTGCCAGCAGCACAACCGGGGACTACGAGCAGTACTTC CASSTTGDYEQYF
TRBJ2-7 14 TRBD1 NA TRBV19 TGTGCCAGTAGTAGGGACAGGGGACCCTACGAGCAGTACTTC CASSRDRGPYEQYF
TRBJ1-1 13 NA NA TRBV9 TGTGCCAGCAGCGTAGGGACCTTTGAACGAGCTTTCTTT CASSVGTFERAFF
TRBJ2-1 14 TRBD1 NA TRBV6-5 TGTGCCAGCAGCACCGGGACAGGGGGCACTTGGCAGTTCTTC CASSTGTGGTWQFF
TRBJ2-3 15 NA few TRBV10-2 TGCGCCAGCAGTGTGGGGTCAGGGAGCACAGATACGCAGTATTTT CASSVGSGSTDTQYF
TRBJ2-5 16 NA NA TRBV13 TGTGCCACCAAAGGAAAGGGCACCGGTAGCCAAGAGACCCAGTACTTC CATKGKGTGSQETQYF
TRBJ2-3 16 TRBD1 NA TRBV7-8 TGTGCCAGCAGCTTAGATCGGGACAGGAGCACAGATACGCAGTATTTT CASSLDRDRSTDTQYF
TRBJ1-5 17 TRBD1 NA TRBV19 TGTGCCAGTAGTATAACGACAGGGTTGGGGAGCAATCAGCCCCAGCATTTT CASSITTGLGSNQPQHF
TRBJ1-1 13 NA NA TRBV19 TGTGCCAGTGAGGGACAATTCCGCACTGAAGCTTTCTTT CASEGQFRTEAFF
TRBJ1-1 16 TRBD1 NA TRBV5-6 TGTGCCAGCAGACAGGGGGGGGGCTTAATGAACACTGAAGCTTTCTTT CASRQGGGLMNTEAFF
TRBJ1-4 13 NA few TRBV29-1 TGCAGCGTTGTTGTGGGGGCTAATGAAAAACTGTTTTTT CSVVVGANEKLFF
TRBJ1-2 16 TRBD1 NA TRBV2 TGTGCCAGCAGTGAGGACAGGCCCCTGCGAATGTATGGCTACACCTTC CASSEDRPLRMYGYTF
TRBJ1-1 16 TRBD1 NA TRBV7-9 TGTGCCAGCAGCTTAGTTAGCCGGACAGGGAACACTGAAGCTTTCTTT CASSLVSRTGNTEAFF
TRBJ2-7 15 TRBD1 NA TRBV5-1 TGCGCCAGCAGCCTGGACAGGACTCAGACCTACGAGCAGTACTTC CASSLDRTQTYEQYF
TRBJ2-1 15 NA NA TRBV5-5 TGTGCCAGCAGCTTGGAGGGGGACTCCTACAATGAGCAGTTCTTC CASSLEGDSYNEQFF
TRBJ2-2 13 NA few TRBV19 TGTGCCAGTAGTACCAGGGCCCCGCGGGAGCTGTTTTTT CASSTRAPRELFF
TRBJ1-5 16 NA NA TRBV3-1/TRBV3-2 TGTGCCAGCAGCCAAGGGGGGGCCCTTAGCAATCAGCCCCAGCATTTT CASSQGGALSNQPQHF
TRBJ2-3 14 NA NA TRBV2 TGTGCCAGCAGTGAAAGGGAGAGCACAGATACGCAGTATTTT CASSERESTDTQYF
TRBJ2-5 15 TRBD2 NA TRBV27 TGTGCCAGCCGCGCTAGCGGTTGGAGTGGTGAGACCCAGTACTTC CASRASGWSGETQYF
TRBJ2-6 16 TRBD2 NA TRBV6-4 TGTGCCAGCAGTGAAAACGGGGGGTCTGGGGCCAACGTCCTGACTTTC CASSENGGSGANVLTF
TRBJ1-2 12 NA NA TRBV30 TGTGCCTGGACCTTAGCTAACTATGGCTACACCTTC CAWTLANYGYTF
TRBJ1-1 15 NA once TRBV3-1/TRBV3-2 TGTGCCAGCAGCCTGCTCAATTCAGGGGACACTGAAGCTTTCTTT CASSLLNSGDTEAFF
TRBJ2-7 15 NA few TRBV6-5 TGTGCCAGCAGTTACTCCCTAGCGTCGACCTACGAGCAGTACTTC CASSYSLASTYEQYF
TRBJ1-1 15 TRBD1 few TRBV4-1 TGCGCCAGCAGCCAGCGACAGGGGGCGAACACTGAAGCTTTCTTT CASSQRQGANTEAFF
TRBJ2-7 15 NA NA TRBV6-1 TGTGCCAGCAGTGAAGCGCAGGGGGGGCCCTACGAGCAGTACTTC CASSEAQGGPYEQYF
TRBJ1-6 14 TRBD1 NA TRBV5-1 TGCGCCAGCAGCTTGGACAGGGGGTATTCACCCCTCCACTTT CASSLDRGYSPLHF
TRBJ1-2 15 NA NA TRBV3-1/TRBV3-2 TGTGCCAGCAGCCAGGGGTTGACTTCTAACTATGGCTACACCTTC CASSQGLTSNYGYTF
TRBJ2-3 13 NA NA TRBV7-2 TGTGCCAGCAGCTTAGCGGGAGGCGGTACGCAGTATTTT CASSLAGGGTQYF
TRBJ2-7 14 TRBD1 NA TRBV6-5 TGTGCCAGCAGATCTGGACAGGACGCCTACGAGCAGTACTTC CASRSGQDAYEQYF
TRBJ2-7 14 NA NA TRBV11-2 TGTGCCAGCAGCTCTCACGGGACCTCCTACGAGCAGTACTTC CASSSHGTSYEQYF
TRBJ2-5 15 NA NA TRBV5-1 TGCGCCAGCAGCCCCGGGGGGCGGGACCAAGAGACCCAGTACTTC CASSPGGRDQETQYF
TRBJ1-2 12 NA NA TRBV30 TGTGCCTGGATTAGGGGGAACTATGGCTACACCTTC CAWIRGNYGYTF
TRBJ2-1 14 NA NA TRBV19 TGTGCCAGTAGTCCAGGGCCTTTATACAATGAGCAGTTCTTC CASSPGPLYNEQFF
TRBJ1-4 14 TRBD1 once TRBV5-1 TGCGCCAGCAGGCCCGGGACAGGGCATGAAAAACTGTTTTTT CASRPGTGHEKLFF